The T cell receptor (beta chain) under discussion was sequenced for a study of blood T cell repertoires in COVID-19. The overall study: Both acute and convalescent COVID-19 samples were obtained from the United States, Italy and Spain. Sample material is recorded as cDNA or gDNA derived from T cells, B-cell-depleted T cells, or PBMCs.

Recruitment covered about 26 US areas and drew participants whose ages spanned roughly 18 to 95 years. Cohorts were assigned according to the clinical history that participants reported. Losses at the gene ends were 7 bases for V and 2 bases for J; bases not matched to a gene: 7. The CDR3 contains 15 residues. Germline loops: CDR1 LNHDA, CDR2 SQIVND (reference sequence). The table came from immunoSEQ multiplex PCR; TCRdb's copy has only in-frame clones and leaves some out. The sample has 200,000 to 250,000 clones, roughly 85% seen once. Sequenced input: PBMCs or T cells enriched from blood (not recorded which). V is TRBV19 and J is TRBJ2-2, with 7 bases matching TRBD1. This receptor was taken from a woman aged 45-59 years with acute COVID-19. In nucleotides, the CDR3 is TGTGCCAGTAAGGTCGGGACAGTCAACACCGGGGAGCTGTTTTTT. The encoded protein is CASKVGTVNTGELFF.